The entry below describes one T cell receptor (beta chain). Antigen: not known. This sample stems from a study of T cell responses to AZD1222 COVID-19 vaccine. The CDR3 totals 15 residues. Germline V gene data show CDR1 as SNHLY and CDR2 as FYNNEI. V was pared by 8 bases and J by 0 bases, with 13 bases between. Study conclusions and caveats: Donors in the cohort were predominantly white British and more often female, and clonal diversity was possibly underestimated. Regions left unmutated in variants are reportedly the target of nearly half of spike-specific TCRs.

The method was immunoSEQ multiplex PCR; TCRdb's version includes in-frame clones alone and lacks a portion of them. The sample shows some 130,000 clones, 90% to 95% of them seen only once. V gene TRBV2 combines with J gene TRBJ2-2; perhaps TRBD1 as D (5 bases). The receptor comes from an adult in good health. The sequenced sample was peripheral blood, obtained on day 0 of AZD1222 vaccination. Here the CDR3 reads CASRQGLSNTGELFF. CDR3 in DNA: TGTGCCAGCCGGCAGGGTCTTTCGAACACCGGGGAGCTGTTTTTT.